This T cell receptor (beta chain) was identified during a study of cytomegalovirus exposure and HLA in healthy donors. The CDR3 has 16 residues. J lost 1 base, V lost 11 bases, and 12 bases had no gene match. CDR1 is MNHNY and CDR2 is SVGAGI in the germline V gene (reference sequence). The protocol was immunoSEQ multiplex PCR, while the TCRdb copy is restricted to in-frame clones and leaves out a portion. The repertoire includes approximately 270,000 clones, over 75% of them detected once, and about 12% sits in the top ten. The sequenced sample was PBMCs. This TCR derives from a man between 18 and 35 years old in good health and CMV-seropositive. The chain carries TRBV6-6 and TRBJ1-1; 11 bases are shared with TRBD1. CDR3 DNA: TGTGCCTCTGATCCGGGACAGGGGGTTTCGAACACTGAAGCTTTCTTT. The encoded protein is CASDPGQGVSNTEAFF.